Following are 18 T cell receptor beta chains from one sample sequenced in a study of identical twins. TCRdb redid the calling of the 5' RACE reads with MiXCR, one entry per CDR3 protein. The table includes around 500,000 distinct CDR3 sequences, approximately 15% detected once. These data also featured in a second study, about yellow fever vaccine responses in identical twins.

Specimen: CD4+ T cells sorted from blood. These receptors originate from a woman aged 18-29 years in good health.

This clonotype was recorded a few times. The chain joins TRBV11-1 to TRBJ2-5, with TRBD2 identical over 16 bases. The CDR3 consists of 18 residues. Trimming removed 5 bases from V and 5 bases from J; junction bases left unmatched: 11. The germline V gene has CDR1 SGHAT and CDR2 FQDESV (reference sequence). This chain's CDR3 is CASSRGLAGGTTLETQYF. The CDR3 region has the DNA TGTGCCAGCAGCCGGGGACTAGCGGGAGGGACGACTTTGGAGACCCAGTACTTC.

The chain couples TRBV7-9 to TRBJ2-3; D gene uncertain. With 4 bases removed from V and 1 base from J, the gap between germline ends came to 12 bases. CDR1 is SEHNR, CDR2 FQNEAQ, per germline (reference sequence). The CDR3 is 15 amino acids. CDR3 nucleotide sequence: TGTGCCAGCAGCTCCAGAATTTCCGGCACAGATACGCAGTATTTT. It is translated as CASSSRISGTDTQYF. Full variable domain (remainder filled in from reference TRBV7-9 and TRBJ2-3): DTGVSQNPRHKITKRGQNVTFRCDPISEHNRLYWYRQTLGQGPEFLTYFQNEAQLEKSRLLSDRFSAERPKGSFSTLEIQRTEQGDSAMYLCASSSRISGTDTQYFGPGTRLTVL.

This clonotype was seen more than once but under ten times. The chain's CDR3 is CASRRQGASYEQYF. CDR3 DNA: TGTGCCAGCAGGAGACAGGGAGCTTCCTACGAGCAGTACTTC. This rearrangement joins TRBV12-3 or TRBV12-4 to TRBJ2-7, with 7 positions matching TRBD1. After removal of 6 bases from V and 1 base from J, the junction contained 6 bases not matched to a gene. The length of the CDR3 is 14 residues.

The V gene is TRBV7-2, the J gene TRBJ2-4; D may correspond to TRBD1 or TRBD2 (5 bases each). Germline CDR1 and CDR2: SGHTA and FQGNSA. The CDR3 has 16 residues. With 5 bases removed from V and 5 bases from J, the gap between germline ends came to 19 bases. For the CDR3, the DNA is TGTGCCAGCAGCCCGACAGTAGGCTTGGGACAAAACATTCAGTACTTC. Its translation is CASSPTVGLGQNIQYF.

This clonotype was counted ten times or more. The J gene is TRBJ2-7, the V gene TRBV5-1; D perhaps matches TRBD2 (6 bases). This CDR3 region has 16 residues. Deletions cut 0 bases from V and 3 bases from J, with 16 bases between. Germline V gene data show CDR1 as SGHRS and CDR2 as YFSETQ. The CDR3, as DNA: TGCGCCAGCAGCTTGGTGTCGGGAGTGCACAGCTACGAGCAGTACTTC. Translated: CASSLVSGVHSYEQYF.

In this sample, this clonotype turned up a few times. The V and J genes are TRBV5-8 and TRBJ1-1, with a weak D call TRBD1 (5 bases). The CDR3 has 14 residues. Germline V lookup: CDR1 SGHTS, CDR2 YDEGEE. Trimming left V 1 base short and J 4 bases short, with 11 bases between. CDR3 residues: CASSLRQGSTEAFF. The CDR3 DNA follows: TGTGCCAGCAGCTTGAGGCAGGGAAGCACTGAAGCTTTCTTT.

This clonotype has just a few counts. The rearrangement links TRBV2 to TRBJ1-5; 7 bases line up with TRBD1. CDR1 and CDR2 from the germline V gene are SNHLY and FYNNEI. The CDR3 is made up of 14 amino acids. V trimming: 5 bases; J trimming: 6 bases; junction bases outside the gene matches: 7. The CDR3 DNA sequence: TGTGCCAGCAGTACGCGACAGGGAGGTCAGCCCCAGCATTTT. Its protein product is CASSTRQGGQPQHF.

V is TRBV6-5 and J is TRBJ1-6; D is undetermined. Between the trimmed V and J ends, which lost 2 bases and 5 bases, there was a span of 7 bases. From germline, CDR1 is MNHEY and CDR2 SVGAGI. CDR3 size: 14 residues. The CDR3 DNA reads TGTGCCAGCAGTTACGACGGGGATAATTCACCCCTCCACTTT. Protein sequence: CASSYDGDNSPLHF.

The chain couples TRBV12-3 or TRBV12-4 to TRBJ2-6; a weak D match, TRBD1 (7 bases). Trimming took 5 bases from V and 4 from J, leaving 18 bases between them. This CDR3 has 17 amino acids. The CDR3: CASSQGGAGSGANVLTF. DNA for the CDR3: TGTGCCAGCAGTCAGGGGGGAGCGGGCTCCGGGGCCAACGTCCTGACTTTC.

A few counts support this clonotype. This chain uses TRBV29-1 with TRBJ2-1, with no clear D. The germline V and J ends were trimmed by 7 bases and 6 bases, with 13 bases remaining between them. Germline loops: CDR1 SQVTM, CDR2 ANQGSEA. The CDR3 sequence is 12 residues long. This CDR3 is CSAFWQTNEQFF. CDR3 nucleotide sequence: TGCAGCGCTTTTTGGCAGACCAATGAGCAGTTCTTC.

This clonotype was observed a few times. The chain has TRBV6-5 and TRBJ2-7; 10 bases are a match to TRBD1. After removal of 4 bases from V and 6 bases from J, the junction contained 6 bases not matched to a gene. The CDR3 consists of 14 residues. The V gene's germline CDR1 is MNHEY and CDR2 SVGAGI. The chain's CDR3 is CASSSGGTGVEQYF. The CDR3 region has the DNA TGTGCCAGCAGTTCCGGGGGGACAGGGGTCGAGCAGTACTTC.

The table lists this clonotype with many counts. This chain joins TRBV7-9 and TRBJ1-1; maybe TRBD1 (6 bases). Trimming removed 6 bases from V and 0 bases from J, with 11 bases in between. This CDR3 region has 14 residues. CDR1 is SEHNR and CDR2 is FQNEAQ in the germline V gene (reference sequence). The CDR3: CASRSPGVNTEAFF. CDR3 in DNA: TGTGCCAGCAGAAGTCCAGGGGTGAACACTGAAGCTTTCTTT.

This clonotype was detected a few times. This sequence joins TRBV7-2 and TRBJ2-7; D is unresolved. V gave up 5 bases and J gave up 0 bases, with 8 bases separating them. Germline assignment: CDR1 SGHTA and CDR2 FQGNSA. The CDR3 runs 13 residues. This CDR3 reads CASSHGLSYEQYF. The DNA of the CDR3 is TGTGCCAGCAGCCATGGGCTCTCCTACGAGCAGTACTTC.

The rearrangement uses TRBV9 and TRBJ2-7; D may be TRBD2 (5 bases). Germline CDR1 is SGDLS and CDR2 is YYNGEE. This CDR3 spans 15 amino acids. The germline V and J ends were trimmed by 0 bases and 1 base, with 11 bases remaining between them. CDR3 residues: CASSVEARGSYEQYF. CDR3 coding DNA: TGTGCCAGCAGCGTAGAGGCTCGCGGGTCCTACGAGCAGTACTTC.

The chain is built from TRBV2 and TRBJ2-7, with D maybe TRBD1 (6 bases). V dropped 5 bases and J dropped 4 bases, with 15 bases sitting between them. The CDR3 is made up of 14 amino acids. CDR1 is SNHLY and CDR2 is FYNNEI in the germline V gene. The CDR3 here is CASSPDRNSYEQYF. In DNA, the CDR3 is TGTGCCAGCAGTCCGGACAGAAATTCATACGAGCAGTACTTC.

J is TRBJ2-1 and V is TRBV5-6; the match to TRBD2 covers 8 bases. This CDR3 contains 15 residues. V gave up 7 bases and J gave up 7 bases; unmatched junction bases: 13. CDR1 and CDR2 from the germline V gene are SGHDT and YYEEEE. The CDR3 nucleotides are TGTGCCAGCCGGGAGGGACTATCATCCCGAAATGAGCAGTTCTTC. Translated: CASREGLSSRNEQFF.

V gene TRBV7-9 combines with J gene TRBJ2-7; D gene uncertain. V lost 5 bases and J 3 bases, leaving 5 bases between the germline ends. This CDR3 is 11 amino acids long. CDR1 and CDR2 (germline): SEHNR, FQNEAQ (reference sequence). The chain's CDR3 is CASSADYEQYF. CDR3 nucleotides: TGTGCCAGCAGCGCCGACTACGAGCAGTACTTC.

Turning to this clonotype: One end of the junction varies from germline; a read error may be responsible. This chain links TRBV7-2 with TRBJ2-1, with D tentatively TRBD1 (5 bases). Germline-derived CDR1 and CDR2 are SGHTA and FQGNSA. The CDR3 loop spans 11 amino acids. CDR3 nucleotide sequence: TGTGCCAGCAGCTTAGGGCTGGGGCAGATCTTC. Its translation is CASSLGLGQIF.